The rows below give T cell receptor beta chains drawn from one sample of a study of blood T cell repertoires in COVID-19. The method was immunoSEQ multiplex PCR; TCRdb's version includes in-frame clones alone and lacks a portion of them. The sample has about 210,000 clones; 70% to 90% are singletons. The source material was peripheral blood. The receptor set was obtained from a human donor in a cohort sampled during active COVID-19. Both conserved end residues are part of each CDR3. D genes are given only for firm matches. Clone sizes are given selectively: once, few, many, or a class where the clone is expanded.

J gene	D gene	V gene	clone size	CDR3 protein	CDR3 DNA
TRBJ2-7	TRBD2	TRBV28	-	CASTLRGAREQYF	TGTGCCAGCACTTTGCGGGGGGCGCGGGAGCAGTACTTC
TRBJ2-5	TRBD2	TRBV7-9	-	CASSLGGGKEETQYF	TGTGCCAGCAGCTTAGGCGGGGGGAAAGAAGAGACCCAGTACTTC
TRBJ2-3	TRBD2	TRBV9	once	CASSVGGGTSGLLTDTQYF	TGTGCCAGCAGCGTAGGAGGCGGGACTAGCGGGCTCCTCACAGATACGCAGTATTTT
TRBJ2-2	TRBD2	TRBV7-2	-	CASRVTSGPRTGELFF	TGTGCCAGCAGGGTGACTAGCGGGCCTAGGACCGGGGAGCTGTTTTTT
TRBJ2-3	TRBD1	TRBV5-6	-	CASSQGTGEADTQYF	TGTGCCAGCAGCCAGGGGACAGGGGAAGCAGATACGCAGTATTTT
TRBJ2-3	-	TRBV29-1	-	CSVDRYTDTQYF	TGCAGCGTTGACAGGTACACAGATACGCAGTATTTT
TRBJ1-3	-	TRBV5-4	-	CASSFGGGNTIYF	TGTGCCAGCAGCTTTGGGGGCGGAAACACCATATATTTT
TRBJ1-2	TRBD1	TRBV19	-	CASSITAGGSYGYTF	TGTGCCAGTAGTATCACGGCAGGGGGGAGCTATGGCTACACCTTC
TRBJ1-6	-	TRBV27	-	CASSPMDSPYNSPLHF	TGTGCCAGCAGTCCGATGGACAGCCCCTATAATTCACCCCTCCACTTT
TRBJ1-5	-	TRBV6-2/TRBV6-3	-	CASSPDGGLSNQPQHF	TGTGCCAGCAGTCCGGACGGAGGACTTAGCAATCAGCCCCAGCATTTT
TRBJ2-7	TRBD1	TRBV27	-	CASSWGTAYEQYF	TGTGCCAGCAGTTGGGGGACAGCCTACGAGCAGTACTTC
TRBJ1-1	-	TRBV12-5	-	CASGLSARNTEAFF	TGTGCTAGTGGTTTGTCTGCCAGAAACACTGAAGCTTTCTTT
TRBJ2-1	-	TRBV4-3	-	CASSQDQGRGYNEQFF	TGCGCCAGCAGCCAAGATCAAGGCAGGGGCTACAATGAGCAGTTCTTC
TRBJ1-1	-	TRBV30	-	CAWSVGRGTEAFF	TGTGCCTGGAGTGTTGGGAGGGGAACTGAAGCTTTCTTT
TRBJ2-7	-	TRBV28	many	CASSLSRYEQYF	TGTGCCAGCAGTTTGAGTCGGTACGAGCAGTACTTC
TRBJ1-4	-	TRBV7-9	-	CASSPVLTEEKLFF	TGTGCCAGCAGCCCTGTGTTGACAGAGGAAAAACTGTTTTTT
TRBJ2-5	TRBD2	TRBV6-2/TRBV6-3	few	CASSMGLAGGRGTQYF	TGTGCCAGCAGTATGGGACTAGCGGGGGGCCGCGGGACCCAGTACTTC
TRBJ1-3	-	TRBV10-3	-	CAISDRSSGNTIYF	TGTGCCATCAGTGATCGCAGCTCTGGAAACACCATATATTTT
TRBJ2-7	TRBD1	TRBV6-5	-	CASRTGQNPSYEQYF	TGTGCCAGCAGAACGGGACAGAACCCCTCCTACGAGCAGTACTTC
TRBJ2-5	-	TRBV13	-	CASSSRGAYQETQYF	TGTGCCAGCAGCTCCCGGGGGGCGTACCAAGAGACCCAGTACTTC
TRBJ1-1	-	TRBV3-1/TRBV3-2	-	CASSPLGLGHTEAFF	TGTGCCAGCAGCCCTCTGGGGCTCGGGCACACTGAAGCTTTCTTT
TRBJ2-5	-	TRBV7-3	-	CASSLGGGGETQYF	TGTGCCAGCAGCTTAGGTGGGGGAGGAGAGACCCAGTACTTC
TRBJ1-2	-	TRBV2	-	CASSDLRRAGYGYTF	TGTGCCAGCAGTGACCTACGCCGGGCGGGCTATGGCTACACCTTC